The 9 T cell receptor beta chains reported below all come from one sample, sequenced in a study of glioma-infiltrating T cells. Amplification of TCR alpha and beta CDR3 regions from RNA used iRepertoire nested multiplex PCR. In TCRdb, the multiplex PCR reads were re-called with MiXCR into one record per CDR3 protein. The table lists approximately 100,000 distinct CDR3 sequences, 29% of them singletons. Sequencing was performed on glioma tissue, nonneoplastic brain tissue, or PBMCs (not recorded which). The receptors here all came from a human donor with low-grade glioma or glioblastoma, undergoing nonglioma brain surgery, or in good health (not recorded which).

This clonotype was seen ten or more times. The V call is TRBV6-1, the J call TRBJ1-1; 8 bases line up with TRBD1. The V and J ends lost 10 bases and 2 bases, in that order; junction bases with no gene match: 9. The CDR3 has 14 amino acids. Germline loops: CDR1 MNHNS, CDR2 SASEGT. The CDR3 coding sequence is TGTGCCATATCAGCCGGGACAGGCAACACTGAAGCTTTCTTT. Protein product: CAISAGTGNTEAFF.

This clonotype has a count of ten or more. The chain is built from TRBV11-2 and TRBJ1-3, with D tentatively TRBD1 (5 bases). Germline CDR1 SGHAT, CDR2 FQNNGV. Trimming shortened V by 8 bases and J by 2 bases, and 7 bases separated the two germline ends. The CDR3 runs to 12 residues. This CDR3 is CASGGTGNTIYF. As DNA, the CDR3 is TGTGCCAGCGGGGGGACTGGAAACACCATATATTTT.

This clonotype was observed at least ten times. CDR3: CSATKPRTGEHEQYF. CDR3 sequence (DNA): TGCAGTGCTACAAAGCCTCGGACAGGGGAGCACGAGCAGTACTTC. This chain links TRBV20-1 with TRBJ2-7, with 9 bases lining up with TRBD1. Germline V gene sequence: CDR1 DFQATT, CDR2 SNEGSKA (reference sequence). The CDR3 sequence is 15 residues long. The V segment lost 4 bases and the J segment 5 bases; nucleotides outside the gene matches: 12.

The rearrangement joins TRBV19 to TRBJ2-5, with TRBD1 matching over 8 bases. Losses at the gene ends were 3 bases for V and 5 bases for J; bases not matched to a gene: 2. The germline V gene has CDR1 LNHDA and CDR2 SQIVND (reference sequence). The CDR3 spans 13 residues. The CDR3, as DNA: TGTGCCAGTAGTATGCAGGGGGCGGAGACCCAGTACTTC. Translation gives CASSMQGAETQYF.

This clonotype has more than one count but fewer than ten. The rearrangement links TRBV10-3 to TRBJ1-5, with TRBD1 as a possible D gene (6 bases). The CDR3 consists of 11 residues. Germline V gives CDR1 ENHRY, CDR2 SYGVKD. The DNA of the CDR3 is TGTGAGGACAGAGGCAATCAGCCCCAGCATTTT. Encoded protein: CEDRGNQPQHF.

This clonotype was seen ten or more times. The CDR3 spells CASSLVRLAGGYNEQFF. The CDR3 DNA sequence: TGTGCCAGCAGCTTAGTTCGACTAGCGGGGGGGTACAATGAGCAGTTCTTC. This sequence joins TRBV7-2 and TRBJ2-1, with 14 bases aligning to TRBD2. This CDR3 has 17 amino acids. Trimming took 1 base from V and 4 from J; bases not matched to a gene: 3. Per the germline V gene, CDR1 is SGHTA and CDR2 is FQGNSA.

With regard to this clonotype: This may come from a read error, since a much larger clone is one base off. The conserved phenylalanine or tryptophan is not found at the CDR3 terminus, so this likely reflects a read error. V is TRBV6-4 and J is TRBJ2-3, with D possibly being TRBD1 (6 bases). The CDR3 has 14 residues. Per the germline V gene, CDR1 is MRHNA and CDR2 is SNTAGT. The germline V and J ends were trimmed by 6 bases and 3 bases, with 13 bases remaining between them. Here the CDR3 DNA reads TGTGCCAGCAGAGAGGACAGTTTGACAGATACGCAGTATTTA. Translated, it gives CASREDSLTDTQYL.

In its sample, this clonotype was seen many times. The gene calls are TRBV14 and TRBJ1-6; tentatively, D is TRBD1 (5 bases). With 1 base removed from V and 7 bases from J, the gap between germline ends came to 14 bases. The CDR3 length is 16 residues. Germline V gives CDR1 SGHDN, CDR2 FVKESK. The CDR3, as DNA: TGTGCCAGCAGCCAAGGTGGTGGGACGCCCAATTCACCCCTCCACTTT. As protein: CASSQGGGTPNSPLHF.

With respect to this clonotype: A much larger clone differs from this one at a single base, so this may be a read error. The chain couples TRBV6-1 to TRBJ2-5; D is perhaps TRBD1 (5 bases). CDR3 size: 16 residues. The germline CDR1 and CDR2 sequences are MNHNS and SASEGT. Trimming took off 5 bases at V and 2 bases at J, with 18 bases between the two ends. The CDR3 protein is CASSKPYATVQETQYF. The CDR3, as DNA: TGTGCCAGCAGTAAACCCTACGCGACAGTGCAAGAGACCCAGTACTTC.